This T cell receptor (beta chain) came from a study of technical replicates of blood from several donors. Profiled with immunoSEQ multiplex PCR; TCRdb holds only in-frame clones, not every one. This repertoire shows about 73,000 clones, approximately 93% found once; its top ten account for 0.25% to 0.3%. Between the trimmed V and J ends, which lost 0 bases and 10 bases, there was a span of 7 bases. CDR1 LNHNV and CDR2 YYDKDF come from the germline V gene (reference sequence). The CDR3 extends over 13 amino acids. The clonotype comes from a human donor in good health. The rearrangement uses TRBV15 and TRBJ1-6; D call uncertain. Material for sequencing was T cells isolated from PBMCs. The CDR3 loop is CATSRDLGSPLHF. The CDR3 DNA reads as TGTGCCACCAGCAGAGATTTGGGCTCACCCCTCCACTTT.